This T cell receptor (beta chain) derives from a study of T cells after yellow fever vaccination. The germline gives CDR1 SGHRS, CDR2 YFSETQ. This CDR3 has 13 residues. V lost 4 bases to trimming and J lost 3 bases, with 10 bases between them. As regards this clonotype: What it recognizes is unknown.

TCRdb used MiXCR to reprocess the 5' RACE reads, holding one entry per CDR3 protein. The sample gives a few hundred thousand distinct CDR3 sequences, less than 3.5% of which show up once; less than 3.5% is in the top ten. Study findings and constraints: Booster sampling recovered most clones from primary vaccination (under 97% CD4, roughly 86% CD8). The secondary T-cell response peaked on day 5, not day 15, but was weaker.

The clonotype originates from a man aged 18 to 35 who received the YFV17D yellow fever vaccine. The sample in question was CD4+ T cells sorted from PBMCs, obtained 10 days after the yellow fever booster vaccination. The chain carries TRBV5-1 and TRBJ1-1; D may be TRBD1 (5 bases). CDR3 residues: CASSGMTDTEAFF. For the CDR3, the DNA is TGCGCCAGCAGCGGAATGACAGACACTGAAGCTTTCTTT.